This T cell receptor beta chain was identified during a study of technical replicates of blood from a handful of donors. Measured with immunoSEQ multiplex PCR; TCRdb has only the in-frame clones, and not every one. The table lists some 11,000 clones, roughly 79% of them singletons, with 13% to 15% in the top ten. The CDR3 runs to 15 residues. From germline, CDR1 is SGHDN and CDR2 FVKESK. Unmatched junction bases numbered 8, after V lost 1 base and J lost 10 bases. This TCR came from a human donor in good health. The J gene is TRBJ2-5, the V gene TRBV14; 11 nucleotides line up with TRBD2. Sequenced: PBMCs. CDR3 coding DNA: TGTGCCAGCAGCCAAGCGGCTAGCGGGAGGTCGGACCAGTACTTC. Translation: CASSQAASGRSDQYF.